This T cell receptor beta chain was documented in a study of response to subunit inactivated influenza vaccine (dated by TCRdb to 2017 to 2018). Some background on the complete study: To follow how T cells responded to a trivalent subunit inactivated influenza vaccine, the researchers relied on deep quantitative profiling of the T cell receptor repertoire.

This clonotype has a count of ten or more. No cognate antigen has been identified for it. There are no base qualities to consult, and no much larger clone falls within one base. Counted from cysteine to phenylalanine, this CDR3 has 15 amino acids. Only CDR3 DNA is held: 45 bases, read in frame from base 1. V has 6 bases trimmed and J has 6 bases trimmed; junction bases matching no gene number 10. The germline V gene gives CDR1 as ENHRY and CDR2 as SYGVKD. Broader findings and caveats from the paper: The authors proposed that each seasonal influenza vaccination may bring in only a limited number of new T cells.

The library came from RT-PCR. Sequencer: Illumina HiSeq 2500. TCRdb redid the processing of the public reads, applying fastp at Q25 and MiXCR, and retained in-frame beta chains. Records with the same CDR3 protein are collapsed into one entry carrying the most frequent genes and DNA. The sample data list more than 450,000 distinct CDR3 sequences, and 10% to 15% of these were observed just once. The ten top clones hold more than 8.5% of the sample. The V and J genes are TRBV10-3 and TRBJ2-3; 9 of the junction bases match TRBD2. The TCR sequence derives from a man in his fifties or sixties who received an inactivated influenza vaccine. Donor details come from another sample of the same person, matched by shared clones. The source was PBMCs from blood, collected on the day of vaccination. For the CDR3, the sequence is CAISQGRSGGDTQYF. The nucleotides are TGTGCCATCAGCCAGGGGAGAAGCGGGGGGGATACGCAGTATTTT.